Listed below are T cell receptor beta chains from one sample, sequenced in a study of Ad26.COV2.S vaccination and SARS-CoV-2 variants. Profiling relied on immunoSEQ multiplex PCR, and the TCRdb table lists in-frame clones only, not all of them. The sample records roughly 460,000 clones, nearly 90% being singletons. The starting material was peripheral blood, obtained in a trial of Ad26.COV2.S vaccine versus placebo. These receptors were collected from a person aged 18-60 years who received the Ad26.COV2.S COVID-19 vaccine or a placebo. Each CDR3 is given with its conserved first and last residue.

v_call | cdr3_aa
TRBV3-1/TRBV3-2 | CASTTAGALYEQYF
TRBV7-9 | CASSLWDGEAFF
TRBV25-1 | CASSFRTGVSPLHF
TRBV28 | CASGSRLAGFVNEQFF
TRBV6-5 | CASRRTRSSYEQYF
TRBV4-1 | CASSQARGQASSYEQYF
TRBV10-3 | CAIKKTSLTPDTQYF
TRBV18 | CASSPGQDTEAFF
TRBV28 | CASSPGFEQFF
TRBV18 | CASSPGPEKPQHF
TRBV18 | CASTNRGTHSYEQYF
TRBV7-9 | CASSPRTGGGEKLFF
TRBV30 | CALDETGPSSYNSPLHF
TRBV10-2 | CASRPQGPRNYGYTF
TRBV28 | CASRGVGGWNTEAFF
TRBV7-8 | CASSATGGNSPLHF
TRBV6-5 | CASRRDRDRNTEAFF
TRBV15 | CATSRRTGTVGNQPQHF
TRBV30 | CAWSYISYEQYF
TRBV27 | CASRGGDGTTGYTF
TRBV5-1 | CASSGGQLWRNEQFF
TRBV15 | CATSRDRGNTEAFF
TRBV6-5 | CASSYQPTSGPYEQYF
TRBV27 | CASSLLPLGYNEQFF
TRBV10-2 | CASSDGTANEKLFF
TRBV18 | CASSPTGERYGYTF
TRBV25-1 | CASSRTDNYGYTF
TRBV4-2 | CASSQARGGSYEQYF
TRBV9 | CASSVWDRGSNEQFF
TRBV29-1 | CSAPRADNEQFF
TRBV7-2 | CASKVEGLPGDTQYF
TRBV27 | CASSGDGTEAFF
TRBV21-1 | CASSKRDRVFGYTF
TRBV18 | CASSPNYRVNEKLFF
TRBV13 | CASSSDRGEQYF
TRBV27 | CASSPTQYSNQPQHF
TRBV24-1 | CATSDVGPSGRADTQYF
TRBV11-2 | CASRRDIYNEQFF
TRBV28 | CASRHPGTGTDAFF
TRBV7-8 | CASSLLSEAFF
TRBV7-9 | CASSLVISLAAQYF
TRBV7-8 | CASSLRRTGMYEQYF
TRBV9 | CASSVESGAGTSSTVGEAFF
TRBV9 | CASSVGLASDEQYF
TRBV5-1 | CASSLGSFRGLRGTGELFF
TRBV10-3 | CAIRNRDRGLGKDTEAFF
TRBV18 | CASSPPGTPWDGYTF
TRBV27 | CASSLFPGQGNTEAFF
TRBV3-1/TRBV3-2 | CASSQVAGGLETQYF
TRBV27 | CASSFSGAGYEQYF
TRBV5-1 | CASSSLGARTEAFF
TRBV11-3 | CASSLRHSNDEQFF